This paragraph covers one T cell receptor beta chain sequence. These data are taken from a study of OX40 agonist ivuxolimab in advanced cancers. Study summary: Intravenous ivuxolimab at 0.01 to 10 mg/kg was given to patients every 2 weeks. Two patients with cutaneous melanoma and one with hepatocellular carcinoma, three in total, showed partial responses.

V was trimmed by 4 bases and J by 6 bases, leaving 15 bases between them. In germline, CDR1 is SGHRS, CDR2 YFSETQ. The CDR3 length is 14 residues. Anyone with autoimmune disease history or systemic immunosuppression was excluded. Blood was sampled at baseline, cycle 4 day 1, and cycle 7 day 1. Produced via immunoSEQ multiplex PCR; TCRdb's table is partial and in-frame only. This table holds under 80,000 clones, approximately 90% found once. Sequencing was performed on CD4+ or CD8+ T cells sorted from blood, taken in a trial of the OX40 agonist ivuxolimab. The clonotype was recovered from an adult with an advanced solid tumor such as melanoma, head and neck, liver or kidney cancer. The J gene is TRBJ2-3, the V gene TRBV5-1; possibly TRBD1 or TRBD2 for D (5 bases each). The CDR3 sequence is CASSGDGQGDTQYF. The CDR3 DNA follows: TGCGCCAGCAGCGGGGACGGCCAGGGCGATACGCAGTATTTT.